One TCR beta chain is described in this entry. Antigen unknown. Primers: 60 Vbeta forward and 13 Jbeta reverse. The assay was immunoSEQ multiplex PCR, and TCRdb's table has in-frame clones only and misses some. The table lists 150,000 to 200,000 clones, approximately 80% of them singletons. CDR3 length: 14 amino acids. CDR1 and CDR2 (germline): SGHDT, YYEEEE. The ends were cut back, 1 base at V and 5 bases at J, with 11 bases in the middle. This sample was included in a study of cytomegalovirus exposure and HLA in healthy donors. Study-wide findings and caveats: The number of N-insertions in an Asian-associated ancestry cluster was reportedly below the 666-donor mean in a later analysis.

The chain links TRBV5-6 to TRBJ2-3; D not certain. The sequence derives from a woman younger than 35 in good health and CMV-seronegative. The sequenced sample consisted of PBMCs. Here the CDR3 DNA reads TGTGCCAGCAGCTTGTTACTTTCCGAAGATACGCAGTATTTT. This translates into CASSLLLSEDTQYF.